Presented here are 17 T cell receptor beta chains from one specimen sequenced in a study of OX40 agonist ivuxolimab in advanced cancers. The method was the immunoSEQ multiplex PCR assay. In TCRdb, the immuneACCESS table is reduced to in-frame sequences with V and J assigned. These tables do not hold every clone; where another copy was compared, an unresolved V gene accounts for under half, and the others remain unexplained. The sample data list 55,000 to 70,000 clones, and over 80% of these were observed just once. The top ten clonotypes cover approximately 4.5% of the sample. Sequenced here: CD4+ or CD8+ T cells sorted from blood, sampled in a trial of the OX40 agonist ivuxolimab. These receptors were collected from an adult with an advanced solid tumor such as melanoma, head and neck, liver or kidney cancer.

J is TRBJ1-5 and V is TRBV28; TRBD1 agrees at 7 bases. The V segment lost 4 bases and the J segment 3 bases; nucleotides outside the gene matches: 6. The CDR3 totals 15 residues. Germline loops: CDR1 MDHEN, CDR2 SYDVKM. CDR3 nucleotides: TGTGCCAGCAGTTCCCGGGACAGCCACAATCAGCCCCAGCATTTT. This translates into CASSSRDSHNQPQHF. The whole variable domain, remainder taken from reference TRBV28 and TRBJ1-5, is DVKVTQSSRYLVKRTGEKVFLECVQDMDHENMFWYRQDPGLGLRLIYFSYDVKMKEKGDIPEGYSVSREKKERFSLILESASTNQTSMYLCASSSRDSHNQPQHFGDGTRLSIL.

This clone appeared a single time. The DNA of the CDR3 is TGCGCCAGCAGCTTGGGTCGGGCTAGCACAGATACGCAGTATTTT. This gives the protein CASSLGRASTDTQYF. The chain couples TRBV5-1 to TRBJ2-3; D is unresolved. The germline gives CDR1 SGHRS, CDR2 YFSETQ. The V end lost 0 bases, the J end lost 0 bases, and 8 bases lay between the germline ends. The CDR3 contains 15 residues.

The rearrangement links TRBV28 to TRBJ1-4; 8 nucleotides match TRBD1. Germline V CDR1 and CDR2: MDHEN, SYDVKM. Trimming took 5 bases from V and 4 from J; bases not matched to a gene: 3. The CDR3 contains 14 residues. CDR3 protein: CASSKTGDNEKLFF. CDR3 in DNA: TGTGCCAGCAGTAAGACAGGGGATAATGAAAAACTGTTTTTT.

The chain recombines TRBV15 with TRBJ2-7; no reliable D call. The CDR3 is 13 residues long. V gave up 4 bases and J gave up 2 bases, with 9 bases separating them. Germline CDR1 reads LNHNV; CDR2 reads YYDKDF (reference sequence). CDR3 in amino acids: CATSKGATYEQYF. The CDR3 DNA sequence: TGTGCCACCAGCAAGGGCGCAACCTACGAGCAGTACTTC. Combining the CDR3 with reference TRBV15 and TRBJ2-7 gives the whole variable domain DAMVIQNPRYQVTQFGKPVTLSCSQTLNHNVMYWYQQKSSQAPKLLFHYYDKDFNNEADTPDNFQSRRPNTSFCFLDIRSPGLGDTAMYLCATSKGATYEQYFGPGTRLTVT.

The J gene is TRBJ2-7, the V gene TRBV2; 13 nucleotides match TRBD2. The CDR3 runs to 15 residues. J lost 3 bases, V lost 5 bases, and 4 bases had no gene match. Germline V gives CDR1 SNHLY, CDR2 FYNNEI. The CDR3 loop is CASSPLAGGSYEQYF. CDR3 coding DNA: TGTGCCAGCAGTCCACTAGCGGGAGGGAGCTACGAGCAGTACTTC.

The chain links TRBV9 to TRBJ2-1; D remains unclear. The ends were cut back, 3 bases at V and 0 bases at J, with 1 base in the middle. This CDR3 region has 12 residues. Germline V gene sequence: CDR1 SGDLS, CDR2 YYNGEE. The CDR3 region is CASSASYNEQFF. Here the CDR3 DNA reads TGTGCCAGCAGCGCCTCCTACAATGAGCAGTTCTTC.

The genes are TRBV27 and TRBJ2-7, with 10 bases aligning to TRBD1. The junction had 5 bases not matched to a gene; V was cut back by 8 bases and J by 4 bases. The germline V gene has CDR1 MNHEY and CDR2 SMNVEV (reference sequence). The CDR3 length is 13 residues. The CDR3 region is CASQRQGAYEQYF. The CDR3 DNA follows: TGTGCCAGCCAAAGACAGGGGGCTTACGAGCAGTACTTC.

The CDR3 protein is CASSESGQPQHF. The CDR3, as DNA: TGCGCCAGCAGTGAGTCCGGGCAGCCCCAGCATTTT. J is TRBJ1-5 and V is TRBV10-1; D gene uncertain. Looked up from germline, CDR1 is WNHNN and CDR2 is SYGVQD (reference sequence). The V and J ends lost 0 bases and 7 bases respectively, with 4 bases between them. The CDR3 loop spans 12 amino acids.

V and J are TRBV7-9 and TRBJ2-7; D uncertain. Germline assignment: CDR1 SEHNR and CDR2 FQNEAQ (reference sequence). The CDR3 runs to 14 residues. Trimming cost V 5 bases and J 2 bases, with 13 bases left between them. The CDR3 protein is CASSPSGRPYEQYF. Written as DNA, the CDR3 is TGTGCCAGCAGCCCCTCGGGCAGGCCCTACGAGCAGTACTTC.

The rearrangement joins TRBV18 to TRBJ2-6; TRBD1 aligns across 7 bases. V lost 1 base to trimming and J lost 0 bases; unmatched junction nucleotides: 9. The CDR3 is made up of 19 amino acids. The germline gives CDR1 KGHSH, CDR2 LQKENI. CDR3 sequence reads: CASSPLLGQGVSGANVLTF. The CDR3 DNA follows: TGTGCCAGCTCACCACTTTTAGGCCAGGGGGTCTCTGGGGCCAACGTCCTGACTTTC.

The chain is built from TRBV5-1 and TRBJ1-4; D is uncertain. Trimming took 0 bases from V and 8 from J, leaving 14 bases between them. Germline V gene sequence: CDR1 SGHRS, CDR2 YFSETQ. The CDR3 totals 15 residues. The CDR3 here is CASSLVGMGNEKLFF. The CDR3 bases are TGCGCCAGCAGCTTGGTTGGGATGGGGAACGAAAAACTGTTTTTT.

This clone was counted once. This chain links TRBV9 with TRBJ2-3; D possibly uses TRBD1 or TRBD2 (5 bases each). The germline V and J ends were trimmed by 2 bases and 4 bases, with 11 bases remaining between them. CDR1 is SGDLS, CDR2 YYNGEE, per germline. The CDR3 is 14 amino acids. The CDR3 DNA reads as TGTGCCAGCAGCGTCTCCGGGGCTTCAGATACGCAGTATTTT. It yields the protein CASSVSGASDTQYF.

This clone was detected a few times. The chain recombines TRBV28 with TRBJ1-5; TRBD1 aligns across 8 bases. Losses at the gene ends were 6 bases for V and 2 bases for J; bases not matched to a gene: 3. This CDR3 is built from 14 residues. Germline loops: CDR1 MDHEN, CDR2 SYDVKM. CDR3 sequence: CASSKQGGNQPQHF. In nucleotides, the CDR3 is TGTGCCAGCAGCAAACAGGGGGGCAATCAGCCCCAGCATTTT.

In its sample, this clone was seen a few times. The rearrangement uses TRBV13 and TRBJ2-1; 7 bases are a match to TRBD2. Germline CDR1 reads PRHDT; CDR2 reads FYEKMQ (reference sequence). The CDR3 sequence is 16 residues long. The V gene end was trimmed by 3 bases and the J gene end by 0 bases; junction bases not matched to a gene: 5. Written as DNA, the CDR3 is TGTGCCAGCAGCTTGGGGACTACGAGCTCCTACAATGAGCAGTTCTTC. Translating it yields CASSLGTTSSYNEQFF. Using reference TRBV13 and TRBJ2-1 for the parts outside the CDR3, the full variable domain is AAGVIQSPRHLIKEKRETATLKCYPIPRHDTVYWYQQGPGQDPQFLISFYEKMQSDKGSIPDRFSAQQFSDYHSELNMSSLELGDSALYFCASSLGTTSSYNEQFFGPGTRLTVL.

The chain employs TRBV7-2 and TRBJ2-5, with 7 bases aligning to TRBD2. Germline CDR1 reads SGHTA; CDR2 reads FQGNSA. Trimming took 7 bases from V and 1 from J; bases not matched to a gene: 12. The CDR3 is made up of 16 amino acids. CDR3 residues: CASIRVASGPQETQYF. The CDR3 coding sequence is TGTGCCAGCATCCGGGTGGCTAGCGGTCCCCAAGAGACCCAGTACTTC. Looking up the rest from reference TRBV7-2 and TRBJ2-5 gives the full variable domain: GAGVSQSPSNKVTEKGKDVELRCDPISGHTALYWYRQSLGQGLEFLIYFQGNSAPDKSGLPSDRFSAERTGGSVSTLTIQRTQQEDSAVYLCASIRVASGPQETQYFGPGTRLLVL.

The V gene is TRBV7-6, the J gene TRBJ2-1, with 8 bases aligning to TRBD2. The CDR3 is 17 amino acids. The J segment lost 4 bases and the V segment lost 5 bases, leaving 13 bases of the junction unmatched. Germline V CDR1 and CDR2: SGHVS, FNYEAQ. The CDR3 loop reads CASSATSVPGLYNEQFF. The CDR3, as DNA: TGTGCCAGCAGCGCGACTAGCGTGCCAGGCCTGTACAATGAGCAGTTCTTC.

This chain links TRBV6-6 with TRBJ1-3, with a tentative D call TRBD1 (6 bases). V was pared by 2 bases and J by 0 bases, with 11 bases between. Per germline, CDR1 MNHNY and CDR2 SVGAGI (reference sequence). The CDR3 contains 16 residues. The CDR3 loop reads CASSYPQGLSGNTIYF. The CDR3 DNA sequence: TGTGCCAGCAGTTACCCACAGGGCCTCTCTGGAAACACCATATATTTT.